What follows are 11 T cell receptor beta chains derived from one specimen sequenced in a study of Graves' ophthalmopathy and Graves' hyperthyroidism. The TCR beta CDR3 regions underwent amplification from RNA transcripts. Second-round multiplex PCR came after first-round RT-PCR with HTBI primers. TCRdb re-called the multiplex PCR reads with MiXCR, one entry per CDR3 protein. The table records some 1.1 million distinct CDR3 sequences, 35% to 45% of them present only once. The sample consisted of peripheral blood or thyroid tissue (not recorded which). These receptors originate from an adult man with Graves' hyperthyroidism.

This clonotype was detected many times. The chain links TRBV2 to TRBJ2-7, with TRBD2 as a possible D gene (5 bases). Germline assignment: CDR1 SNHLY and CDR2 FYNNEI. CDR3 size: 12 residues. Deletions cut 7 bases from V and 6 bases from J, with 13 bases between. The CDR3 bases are TGTGCCAGCACCGGGGTTAAGGGCGAGCAGTACTTC. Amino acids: CASTGVKGEQYF.

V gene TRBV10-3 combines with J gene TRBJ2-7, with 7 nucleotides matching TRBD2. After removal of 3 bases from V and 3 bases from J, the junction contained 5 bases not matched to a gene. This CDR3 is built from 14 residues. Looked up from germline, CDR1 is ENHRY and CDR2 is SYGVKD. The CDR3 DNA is TGTGCCATCAGTGAACTGGGGGGGGGCTACGAGCAGTACTTC. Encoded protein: CAISELGGGYEQYF.

CDR3 sequence (DNA): TGCGCCAGCACCAAAGGGGACAGCCCTGAAGCTTTCTTT. It encodes CASTKGDSPEAFF. This rearrangement joins TRBV10-2 to TRBJ1-1; 7 bases fit TRBD1. Trimming took 7 bases from V and 6 from J; bases not matched to a gene: 8. The CDR3 is made up of 13 amino acids. Germline CDR1 WSHSY, CDR2 SAAADI.

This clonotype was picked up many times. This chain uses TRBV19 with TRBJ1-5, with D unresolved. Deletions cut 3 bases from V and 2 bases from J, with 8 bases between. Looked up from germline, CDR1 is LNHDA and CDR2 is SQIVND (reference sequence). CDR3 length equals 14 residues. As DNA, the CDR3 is TGTGCCAGTAGTATCCAGTCGGGCAATCAGCCCCAGCATTTT. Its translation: CASSIQSGNQPQHF.

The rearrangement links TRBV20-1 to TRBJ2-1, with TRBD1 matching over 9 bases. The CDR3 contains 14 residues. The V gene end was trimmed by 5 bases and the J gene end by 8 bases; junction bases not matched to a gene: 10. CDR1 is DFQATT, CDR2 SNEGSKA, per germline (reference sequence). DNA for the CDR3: TGCAGTGCTCTAGGGACAGGGTTTACCGATGAGCAGTTCTTC. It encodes CSALGTGFTDEQFF.

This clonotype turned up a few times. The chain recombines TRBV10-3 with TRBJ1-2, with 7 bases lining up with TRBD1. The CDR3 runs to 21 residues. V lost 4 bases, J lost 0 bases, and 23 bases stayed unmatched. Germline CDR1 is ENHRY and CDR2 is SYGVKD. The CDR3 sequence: CAISVAIVSSPTGAANYGYTF. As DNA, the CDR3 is TGTGCCATCAGTGTAGCCATAGTTAGCAGTCCTACAGGGGCAGCTAACTATGGCTACACCTTC.

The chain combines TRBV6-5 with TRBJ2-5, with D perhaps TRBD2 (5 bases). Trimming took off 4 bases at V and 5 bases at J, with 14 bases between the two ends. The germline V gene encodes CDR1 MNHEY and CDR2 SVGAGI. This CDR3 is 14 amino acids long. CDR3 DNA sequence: TGTGCCAGCAGTTCGGACGGGGTCATGGAGACCCAGTACTTC. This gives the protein CASSSDGVMETQYF.

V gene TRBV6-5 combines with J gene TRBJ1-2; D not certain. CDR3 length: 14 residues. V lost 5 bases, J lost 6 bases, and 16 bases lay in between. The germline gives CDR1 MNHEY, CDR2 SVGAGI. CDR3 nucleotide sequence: TGTGCCAGCAGTAACTTAGGGCCGGAGGATGGCTACACCTTC. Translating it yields CASSNLGPEDGYTF.

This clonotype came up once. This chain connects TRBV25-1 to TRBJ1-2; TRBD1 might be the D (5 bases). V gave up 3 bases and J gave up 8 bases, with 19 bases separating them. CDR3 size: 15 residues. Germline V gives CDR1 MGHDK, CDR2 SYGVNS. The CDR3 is CASSEIGGALGGYTF. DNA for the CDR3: TGTGCCAGCAGTGAGATCGGTGGGGCACTGGGGGGCTACACCTTC.

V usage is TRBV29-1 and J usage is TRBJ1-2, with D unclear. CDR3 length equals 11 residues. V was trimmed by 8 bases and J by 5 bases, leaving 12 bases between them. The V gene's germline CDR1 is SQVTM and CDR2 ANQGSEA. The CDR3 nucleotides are TGCAGCTTAGAACTGAGATATGGCTACACCTTC. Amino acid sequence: CSLELRYGYTF.

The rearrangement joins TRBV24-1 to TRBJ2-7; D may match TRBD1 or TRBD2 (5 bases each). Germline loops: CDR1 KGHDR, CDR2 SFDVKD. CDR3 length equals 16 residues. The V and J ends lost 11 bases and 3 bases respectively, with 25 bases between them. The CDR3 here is CASTAGARDYLYEQYF. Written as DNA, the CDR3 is TGTGCCAGCACCGCCGGGGCCAGGGATTACCTCTACGAGCAGTACTTC.